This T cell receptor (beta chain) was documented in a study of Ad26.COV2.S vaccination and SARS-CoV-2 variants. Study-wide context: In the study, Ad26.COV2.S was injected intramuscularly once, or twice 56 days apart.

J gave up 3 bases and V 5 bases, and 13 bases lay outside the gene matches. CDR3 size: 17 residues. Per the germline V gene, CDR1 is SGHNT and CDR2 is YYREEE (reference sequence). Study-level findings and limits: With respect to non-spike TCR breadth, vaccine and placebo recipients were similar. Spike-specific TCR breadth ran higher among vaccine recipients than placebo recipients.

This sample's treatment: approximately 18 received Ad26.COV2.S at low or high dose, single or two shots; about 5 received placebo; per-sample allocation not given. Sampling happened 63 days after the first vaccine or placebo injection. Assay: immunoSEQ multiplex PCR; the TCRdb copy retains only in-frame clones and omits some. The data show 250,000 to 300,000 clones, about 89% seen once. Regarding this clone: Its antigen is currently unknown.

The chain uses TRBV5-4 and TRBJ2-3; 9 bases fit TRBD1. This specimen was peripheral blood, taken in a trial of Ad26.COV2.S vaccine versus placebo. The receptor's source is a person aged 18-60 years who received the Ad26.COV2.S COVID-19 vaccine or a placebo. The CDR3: CASSSKGGTGFTDTQYF. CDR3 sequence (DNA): TGTGCCAGCAGTTCCAAGGGGGGGACAGGGTTTACAGATACGCAGTATTTT.